The clone carrying this T cell receptor (beta chain) showed up just a few times. Antigen: not known. This specimen belongs to a study of CD8 T cells in Susac syndrome. General observations from the study: In its TCR sequencing and HLA analysis, the study acknowledged that the number of individuals was relatively small.

V dropped 2 bases and J dropped 2 bases, with 7 bases sitting between them. The length of the CDR3 is 14 residues. Looked up from germline, CDR1 is SGDLS and CDR2 is YYNGEE. High-throughput TCR beta sequencing covered peripheral CD8+ and CD4+ T cells. TEMRA cells were FACS-enriched, and CD8+ and CD4+ T cells were isolated negatively. Random hexamers served to reverse transcribe about 0.45 to 1 ug RNA. Amplification of the TCR beta CDR3 was carried out by immunoSEQ multiplex PCR, which spanned a total of 54 Vbeta and 13 Jbeta segments. TCRdb recomputed calls from the immunoSEQ multiplex PCR reads with MiXCR, one row per CDR3 protein. The sample includes just over 150,000 distinct CDR3 sequences, around 95% of them seen just once.

This clonotype was obtained from a human donor with multiple sclerosis. The sequencing input was CD8+ T cells from PBMCs. J is TRBJ1-4 and V is TRBV9, with D unclear. The CDR3 region has the DNA TGTGCCAGCAGCGTCGGCGGTACTAATGAAAAACTGTTTTTT. It codes for CASSVGGTNEKLFF.